Shown below are 26 T cell receptor beta chains from a single sample sequenced in a study of control samples from healthy donors and cancer patients. Method: immunoSEQ multiplex PCR; TCRdb's copy keeps in-frame clones and lacks some. The sample consists of 90,000 to 110,000 clones, about nine tenths of them appearing once. What was sequenced was blood. Every receptor here comes from a human donor in good health. The donor label of this sample is uncertain.

This chain connects TRBV6-1 to TRBJ2-1; 12 nucleotides align to TRBD1. The CDR3 is made up of 16 amino acids. With 2 bases clipped from V and 7 bases from J, the junction kept 6 bases outside the gene matches. CDR1 is MNHNS, CDR2 SASEGT, per germline. The CDR3: CASSELGTGGFNEQFF. The CDR3 region has the DNA TGTGCCAGCAGTGAATTGGGGACAGGGGGCTTTAATGAGCAGTTCTTC.

The V and J genes are TRBV12-3 or TRBV12-4 and TRBJ2-1, with TRBD1 matching over 9 bases. This CDR3 is built from 12 residues. The V and J ends lost 10 bases and 4 bases, in that order; junction bases with no gene match: 2. CDR3 region: CATGQGYNEQFF. The CDR3 DNA reads TGTGCCACCGGACAGGGGTACAATGAGCAGTTCTTC.

The chain couples TRBV24-1 to TRBJ2-5; D not certain. Germline V CDR1 and CDR2: KGHDR, SFDVKD. This CDR3 is 13 amino acids long. Trimming left V 2 bases short and J 4 bases short, with 7 bases between. The CDR3 loop is CATSDSLLETQYF. Here the CDR3 DNA reads TGTGCCACCAGTGATTCCCTACTAGAGACCCAGTACTTC.

This rearrangement joins TRBV5-1 to TRBJ2-2; D assignment may be TRBD1 or TRBD2 (6 bases each). This CDR3 is 14 amino acids long. V was pared by 2 bases and J by 5 bases, with 10 bases between. Looked up from germline, CDR1 is SGHRS and CDR2 is YFSETQ. CDR3 in amino acids: CASSLGGTTGELFF. The CDR3 DNA sequence: TGCGCCAGCAGCTTAGGGGGGACAACCGGGGAGCTGTTTTTT.

This chain links TRBV7-6 with TRBJ2-3, with a tentative D call TRBD2 (6 bases). The V end lost 5 bases, the J end lost 0 bases, and 15 bases lay between the germline ends. This CDR3 comprises 16 residues. Germline lookup yields CDR1 SGHVS and CDR2 FNYEAQ. The CDR3 nucleotides read TGTGCCAGCAGCCCTTGGGGGGTTACTAGCACAGATACGCAGTATTTT. Residues: CASSPWGVTSTDTQYF.

The genes are TRBV6-6 and TRBJ2-1; a weak D match, TRBD2 (6 bases). CDR1 is MNHNY, CDR2 SVGAGI, per germline (reference sequence). This CDR3 contains 12 residues. The germline V and J ends were trimmed by 2 bases and 7 bases, with 6 bases remaining between them. The CDR3 sequence: CASSYGGNEQFF. The CDR3 DNA sequence: TGTGCCAGCAGTTACGGGGGGAATGAGCAGTTCTTC.

The rearrangement links TRBV19 to TRBJ1-5, with TRBD1 matching 10 bases. V was clipped by 4 bases and J by 3 bases; unmatched bases: 6. CDR1 is LNHDA and CDR2 is SQIVND in the germline V gene (reference sequence). The CDR3 extends over 16 amino acids. CDR3 nucleotide sequence: TGTGCCAGTAGTAGGGTGACAGGGGGCAACAATCAGCCCCAGCATTTT. It is translated as CASSRVTGGNNQPQHF.

The chain carries TRBV6-2 or TRBV6-3 and TRBJ2-1; 15 nucleotides agree with TRBD2. The CDR3 covers 19 residues. Looked up from germline, CDR1 is MNHEY and CDR2 is SVGEGT. With 2 bases clipped from V and 5 bases from J, the junction kept 10 bases outside the gene matches. As DNA, the CDR3 is TGTGCCAGCAGTTACGGAGCACGGACTAGCGGGGGGGCGAACAATGAGCAGTTCTTC. Translating it yields CASSYGARTSGGANNEQFF.

The chain links TRBV19 to TRBJ1-1; weak D call: TRBD1 (6 bases). V was pared by 5 bases and J by 0 bases, with 13 bases between. The CDR3 runs to 15 residues. The germline gives CDR1 LNHDA, CDR2 SQIVND (reference sequence). The CDR3, as DNA: TGTGCCAGTAGTCGTTTGGACAGCCTGAACACTGAAGCTTTCTTT. Residues: CASSRLDSLNTEAFF.

The genes are TRBV4-1 and TRBJ2-5; tentative D call: TRBD1 (7 bases). Trimming took 0 bases from V and 4 from J, leaving 18 bases between them. The germline CDR1 and CDR2 sequences are MGHRA and YSYEKL. This CDR3 contains 17 residues. The DNA of the CDR3 is TGCGCCAGCAGCCAAGATCAGGGCAGGGGGGTGCGAGAGACCCAGTACTTC. Residues: CASSQDQGRGVRETQYF.

The V gene is TRBV15, the J gene TRBJ2-7; D tentatively reads TRBD1 or TRBD2 (5 bases each). Between the trimmed V and J ends, which lost 2 bases and 2 bases, there was a span of 16 bases. CDR3 length: 16 amino acids. Per the germline V gene, CDR1 is LNHNV and CDR2 is YYDKDF (reference sequence). The chain's CDR3 is CATSRKQEDMTYEQYF. CDR3 bases: TGTGCCACCAGCAGAAAGCAGGAGGACATGACCTACGAGCAGTACTTC.

Only one count was recorded for this clone. The chain uses TRBV5-1 and TRBJ1-1; D possibly corresponds to TRBD1 (5 bases). This CDR3 spans 14 amino acids. V lost 4 bases and J lost 3, with 13 bases in between. Germline V lookup: CDR1 SGHRS, CDR2 YFSETQ. The CDR3, as DNA: TGCGCCAGCAGCACGGACCTGGGGGACACTGAAGCTTTCTTT. It specifies CASSTDLGDTEAFF.

This chain uses TRBV2 with TRBJ1-2; D gene uncertain. The CDR3 consists of 13 residues. Looked up from germline, CDR1 is SNHLY and CDR2 is FYNNEI. The CDR3 bases are TGTTCGAAGGAATTGACGAGCATCTATGGCTACACCTTC. Encoded protein: CSKELTSIYGYTF. The whole variable domain, filled in from reference TRBV2 and TRBJ1-2, reads EPEVTQTPSHQVTQMGQEVILRCVPISNHLYFYWYRQILGQKVEFLVSFYNNEISEKSEIFDDQFSVERPDGSNFTLKIRSTKLEDSAMYFCSKELTSIYGYTFGSGTRLTVV.

This clone was detected once. This rearrangement joins TRBV28 to TRBJ1-4; 9 nucleotides match TRBD1. Germline CDR1 and CDR2: MDHEN and SYDVKM. The junction had 6 bases not matched to a gene; V was cut back by 4 bases and J by 6 bases. The CDR3 length is 15 residues. The CDR3 sequence is CASSWQTGGDEKLFF. The CDR3, as DNA: TGTGCCAGCAGTTGGCAGACAGGGGGGGATGAAAAACTGTTTTTT. Full variable domain (outside the CDR3, taken from reference TRBV28 and TRBJ1-4): DVKVTQSSRYLVKRTGEKVFLECVQDMDHENMFWYRQDPGLGLRLIYFSYDVKMKEKGDIPEGYSVSREKKERFSLILESASTNQTSMYLCASSWQTGGDEKLFFGSGTQLSVL.

The V call is TRBV2, the J call TRBJ1-2, with D unclear. Trimming took 7 bases from V and 8 from J, leaving 14 bases between them. CDR1 and CDR2 from the germline V gene are SNHLY and FYNNEI. The CDR3 is made up of 12 amino acids. This CDR3 reads CASTGLGGGYTF. CDR3 DNA: TGTGCCAGCACCGGGTTGGGTGGAGGCTACACCTTC. Variable domain in full (rest from reference TRBV2 and TRBJ1-2): EPEVTQTPSHQVTQMGQEVILRCVPISNHLYFYWYRQILGQKVEFLVSFYNNEISEKSEIFDDQFSVERPDGSNFTLKIRSTKLEDSAMYFCASTGLGGGYTFGSGTRLTVV.

The chain joins TRBV6-5 to TRBJ2-1, with 11 positions matching TRBD1. CDR1 MNHEY and CDR2 SVGAGI come from the germline V gene. The ends lost 8 bases at V and 6 bases at J; junction bases unmatched: 3. The CDR3 length is 13 residues. CDR3 residues: CASEDRGPNEQFF. In DNA form, the CDR3 reads TGTGCCAGCGAGGACAGGGGGCCCAATGAGCAGTTCTTC.

This clone was seen only once. The CDR3 nucleotides are TGTGCCAGCACCGGGGACAGAGCCTACGAGCAGTACTTC. It encodes CASTGDRAYEQYF. The J gene is TRBJ2-7, the V gene TRBV6-6, with 7 positions matching TRBD1. Germline lookup yields CDR1 MNHNY and CDR2 SVGAGI (reference sequence). The ends lost 7 bases at V and 2 bases at J; junction bases unmatched: 5. The CDR3 length is 13 residues.

The gene calls are TRBV2 and TRBJ1-1; D gene ambiguous. The V end lost 4 bases, the J end lost 1 base, and 13 bases lay between the germline ends. Per the germline V gene, CDR1 is SNHLY and CDR2 is FYNNEI. The CDR3 runs to 15 residues. The CDR3 protein is CASSVAQPRNTEAFF. CDR3 sequence (DNA): TGTGCCAGCAGTGTGGCGCAGCCAAGGAACACTGAAGCTTTCTTT.

The chain employs TRBV3-1 (or the pseudogene TRBV3-2) and TRBJ1-2, with D perhaps matching TRBD1 (6 bases). The V end was cut by 4 bases, the J end by 3 bases, with 9 bases between. Germline assignment: CDR1 LGHDT and CDR2 YNNKEL (reference sequence). The CDR3 has 13 amino acids. CDR3 coding DNA: TGTGCCAGCAGCCTATGGACAGACTATGGCTACACCTTC. This codes for CASSLWTDYGYTF.

The V and J genes are TRBV7-3 and TRBJ1-1, with TRBD1 identical over 7 bases. Germline values: CDR1 SGHTA, CDR2 FQGTGA. This CDR3 contains 13 residues. Trimming cost V 5 bases and J 1 base; bases outside gene matches: 1. The CDR3 loop reads CASSQGENTEAFF. The CDR3, as DNA: TGTGCCAGCAGCCAGGGGGAGAACACTGAAGCTTTCTTT. Together with reference TRBV7-3 and TRBJ1-1, the CDR3 gives the full variable domain: GAGVSQTPSNKVTEKGKYVELRCDPISGHTALYWYRQSLGQGPEFLIYFQGTGAADDSGLPNDRFFAVRPEGSVSTLKIQRTERGDSAVYLCASSQGENTEAFFGQGTRLTVV.

This chain connects TRBV7-2 to TRBJ2-7; weak D call: TRBD2 (6 bases). V shed 2 bases and J shed 7 bases, with 12 bases lying between them. Germline V gene data show CDR1 as SGHTA and CDR2 as FQGNSA. The CDR3 runs to 13 residues. CDR3 region: CASSLTAAGEQYF. The CDR3 DNA reads as TGTGCCAGCAGCTTAACGGCGGCGGGAGAGCAGTACTTC.

In its sample, this clone was seen a few times. The chain is built from TRBV30 and TRBJ1-4; D is undetermined. The CDR3 sequence is 15 residues long. Trimming cost V 2 bases and J 7 bases, with 17 bases left between them. Germline V gene lookup returns CDR1 GTSNPN and CDR2 SVGIG (reference sequence). CDR3 sequence reads: CAWSPNIWGIEKLFF. CDR3 DNA sequence: TGTGCCTGGAGTCCCAATATCTGGGGTATTGAAAAACTGTTTTTT.

Worth noting for this clone: The same CDR3 is also encoded by other DNA sequences in this sample. The V call is TRBV7-9, the J call TRBJ1-1; a weak D match, TRBD1 (6 bases). The CDR3 length is 13 residues. Germline CDR1 reads SEHNR; CDR2 reads FQNEAQ (reference sequence). The V gene lost 2 bases and the J gene lost 5 bases, with 9 bases spanning the gap. The CDR3 DNA sequence: TGTGCCAGCAGCTTAACAGGGAATACTGAAGCTTTCTTT. Translation: CASSLTGNTEAFF. Looking up the rest from reference TRBV7-9 and TRBJ1-1 gives the full variable domain: DTGVSQNPRHKITKRGQNVTFRCDPISEHNRLYWYRQTLGQGPEFLTYFQNEAQLEKSRLLSDRFSAERPKGSFSTLEIQRTEQGDSAMYLCASSLTGNTEAFFGQGTRLTVV.

This rearrangement joins TRBV27 to TRBJ2-3; no definite D call. CDR3 length equals 13 residues. Germline values: CDR1 MNHEY, CDR2 SMNVEV (reference sequence). Trimming took 8 bases from V and 0 from J, leaving 9 bases between them. CDR3 sequence reads: CASGPGSTDTQYF. In DNA, the CDR3 is TGTGCCAGCGGCCCCGGTAGCACAGATACGCAGTATTTT.

The chain joins TRBV3-1 (or the pseudogene TRBV3-2) to TRBJ1-6; D is unresolved. CDR1 and CDR2 from the germline V gene are LGHDT and YNNKEL (reference sequence). Deletions cut 5 bases from V and 11 bases from J, with 10 bases between. The CDR3 length is 12 residues. Here the CDR3 DNA reads TGTGCCAGCAGCAAGGACGGGACACCCCTCCACTTT. Its protein is CASSKDGTPLHF.

This sequence joins TRBV5-1 and TRBJ2-5; possibly TRBD1 or TRBD2 for D (5 bases each). Per germline, CDR1 SGHRS and CDR2 YFSETQ. The CDR3 consists of 13 residues. V lost 5 bases and J 5 bases, leaving 13 bases between the germline ends. CDR3 region: CASSRDLGETQYF. In DNA form, the CDR3 reads TGCGCCAGCAGTCGGGACCTAGGGGAGACCCAGTACTTC.